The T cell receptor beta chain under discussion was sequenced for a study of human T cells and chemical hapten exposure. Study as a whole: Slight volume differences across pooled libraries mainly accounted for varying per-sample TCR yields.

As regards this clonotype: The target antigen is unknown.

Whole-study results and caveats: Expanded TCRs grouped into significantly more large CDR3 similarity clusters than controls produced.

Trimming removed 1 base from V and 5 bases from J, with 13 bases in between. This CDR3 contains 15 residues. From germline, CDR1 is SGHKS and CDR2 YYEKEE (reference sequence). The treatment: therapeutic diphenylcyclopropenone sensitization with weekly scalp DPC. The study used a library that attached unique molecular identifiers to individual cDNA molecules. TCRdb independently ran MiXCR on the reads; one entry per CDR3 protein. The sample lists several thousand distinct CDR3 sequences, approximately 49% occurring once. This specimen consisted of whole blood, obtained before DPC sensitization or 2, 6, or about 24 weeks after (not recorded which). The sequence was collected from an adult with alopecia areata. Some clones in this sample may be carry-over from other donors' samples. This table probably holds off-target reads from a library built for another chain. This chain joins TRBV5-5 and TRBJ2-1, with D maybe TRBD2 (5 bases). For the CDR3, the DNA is TGTGCCAGCAGCTTGATGAGAGGGCAGGACAATGAGCAGTTCTTC. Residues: CASSLMRGQDNEQFF.